A selection of T cell receptor beta chains follows, all from one sample in a study of blood T cell repertoires in COVID-19. The table came from immunoSEQ multiplex PCR; TCRdb's copy has only in-frame clones and leaves some out. The data hold 110,000 or so clones, with more than 80% observed a single time. The sequenced material came from peripheral blood. These receptors were collected from a woman aged 40 to 49 with acute or convalescent COVID-19. CDR3s include the opening cysteine and the closing phenylalanine or tryptophan. D genes are given only for firm matches. Clone size is shown for a subset of rows, as once, few, many or a class of expanded clone.

V,size,D,J,CDR3,DNA
TRBV24-1,NA,NA,TRBJ2-7,CATSDLLEGLSYEQYF,TGTGCCACCAGTGATTTATTGGAGGGACTCTCCTACGAGCAGTACTTC
TRBV29-1,NA,TRBD1,TRBJ1-1,CSVVRDRNTEAFF,TGCAGCGTTGTCCGGGACAGGAACACTGAAGCTTTCTTT
TRBV5-6,NA,NA,TRBJ1-5,CASSRGRDGNQPQHF,TGTGCCAGCAGCCGAGGGAGGGATGGCAATCAGCCCCAGCATTTT
TRBV12-3/TRBV12-4,once,NA,TRBJ1-1,CASSRGGDLEAFF,TGTGCCAGCAGCCGAGGGGGGGACCTTGAAGCTTTCTTT
TRBV19,NA,NA,TRBJ1-5,CASSMVQNSNQPQHF,TGTGCCAGTAGTATGGTTCAGAATAGCAATCAGCCCCAGCATTTT
TRBV30,NA,TRBD1,TRBJ1-1,CAWTKVLTVDRGRTEAFF,TGTGCCTGGACCAAGGTTCTGACCGTGGACAGGGGGCGGACTGAAGCTTTCTTT
TRBV3-1/TRBV3-2,NA,TRBD1,TRBJ1-1,CASSQATGRWNTEAFF,TGTGCCAGCAGCCAAGCGACAGGGAGATGGAACACTGAAGCTTTCTTT
TRBV18,NA,NA,TRBJ2-2,CASSSLTGNTGELFF,TGTGCCAGCTCATCGCTGACAGGGAACACCGGGGAGCTGTTTTTT
TRBV5-4,NA,NA,TRBJ1-2,CASSFKGSGGYGYTF,TGTGCCAGCAGCTTTAAAGGTTCGGGAGGATATGGCTACACCTTC
TRBV19,NA,TRBD2,TRBJ2-7,CASSMRGSYEQYF,TGTGCCAGTAGTATGCGGGGGTCCTACGAGCAGTACTTC